The 30 T cell receptor beta chains below were found in one sample sequenced in a study of OX40 agonist ivuxolimab in advanced cancers. The data were produced by immunoSEQ multiplex PCR, yet TCRdb's version contains in-frame clones alone and is incomplete. The data contain tens of thousands of clones, 75% to 95% of them singletons. The source material was CD4+ or CD8+ T cells sorted from blood, sampled in a trial of the OX40 agonist ivuxolimab. These receptor sequences come from an adult with an advanced solid tumor such as melanoma, head and neck, liver or kidney cancer.

The chain links TRBV15 to TRBJ1-1; a weak D match, TRBD1 (6 bases). Trimming pared 0 bases from V and 1 base from J, leaving 9 bases between. Germline lookup yields CDR1 LNHNV and CDR2 YYDKDF (reference sequence). The CDR3 consists of 15 residues. CDR3 nucleotides: TGTGCCACCAGCAGAGAGGGGGCGGGGAACACTGAAGCTTTCTTT. Translating gives CATSREGAGNTEAFF.

The rearrangement uses TRBV28 and TRBJ2-5, with 8 positions matching TRBD2. J lost 1 base, V lost 6 bases, and 13 bases had no gene match. Per germline, CDR1 MDHEN and CDR2 SYDVKM. This CDR3 has 17 amino acids. CDR3 amino acids: CASRPVFGSGTQETQYF. CDR3 bases: TGTGCCAGCAGGCCCGTCTTCGGTAGCGGGACCCAAGAGACCCAGTACTTC.

The chain joins TRBV5-1 to TRBJ1-2; TRBD1 matches 11 bases. This CDR3 is built from 17 residues. Germline CDR1 reads SGHRS; CDR2 reads YFSETQ. V was clipped by 0 bases and J by 5 bases; unmatched bases: 9. CDR3 nucleotide sequence: TGCGCCAGCAGCTTGGAAGGGACAGGGGGGAATCGGTATGGCTACACCTTC. The encoded protein is CASSLEGTGGNRYGYTF.

The chain recombines TRBV6-5 with TRBJ2-3; D is possibly TRBD2 (6 bases). Germline values: CDR1 MNHEY, CDR2 SVGAGI. The germline V and J ends were trimmed by 6 bases and 2 bases, with 15 bases remaining between them. The CDR3 runs 15 residues. DNA of the CDR3: TGTGCCAGCAGCCCAACTAGCAGAACCACAGATACGCAGTATTTT. Translation gives CASSPTSRTTDTQYF.

The genes are TRBV25-1 and TRBJ1-2; TRBD1 is a possible D gene (5 bases). This CDR3 comprises 13 residues. CDR1 MGHDK and CDR2 SYGVNS come from the germline V gene. V was cut by 6 bases and J by 7 bases, with 15 bases left in between. The DNA for the CDR3 is TGTGCCAGCAGGTCCCCCGGGGGAAGTGGCTACACCTTC. Protein sequence: CASRSPGGSGYTF.

The chain has TRBV28 and TRBJ2-7; D may match TRBD1 or TRBD2 (5 bases each). CDR1 and CDR2 from the germline V gene are MDHEN and SYDVKM. V shed 6 bases and J shed 6 bases, with 15 bases lying between them. The CDR3 loop spans 13 amino acids. The CDR3 spells CASRLRLGVEQYF. The DNA for the CDR3 is TGTGCCAGCAGGCTCCGACTGGGGGTCGAGCAGTACTTC.

The table lists this clone with a count of one. The rearrangement uses TRBV5-6 and TRBJ2-3; 10 nucleotides align to TRBD2. There are 15 residues in the CDR3. Germline CDR1 and CDR2: SGHDT and YYEEEE. V trimming: 5 bases; J trimming: 2 bases; junction bases outside the gene matches: 5. The chain's CDR3 is CASSFGLADTDTQYF. Written as DNA, the CDR3 is TGTGCCAGCAGTTTCGGACTAGCGGACACAGATACGCAGTATTTT. The whole variable domain, filled in from reference TRBV5-6 and TRBJ2-3, reads DAGVTQSPTHLIKTRGQQVTLRCSPKSGHDTVSWYQQALGQGPQFIFQYYEEEERQRGNFPDRFSGHQFPNYSSELNVNALLLGDSALYLCASSFGLADTDTQYFGPGTRLTVL.

This chain joins TRBV6-5 and TRBJ2-7, with 7 bases lining up with TRBD1. The CDR3 runs to 13 residues. CDR1 and CDR2 (germline): MNHEY, SVGAGI. Losses at the gene ends were 5 bases for V and 5 bases for J; bases not matched to a gene: 6. CDR3 in DNA: TGTGCCAGCAGTCCCCCGACAGGGAACGAGCAGTACTTC. Translation: CASSPPTGNEQYF.

The rearrangement uses TRBV10-1 and TRBJ2-1; D is unresolved. This CDR3 comprises 15 residues. CDR1 WNHNN and CDR2 SYGVQD come from the germline V gene (reference sequence). The V end lost 0 bases, the J end lost 6 bases, and 12 bases lay between the germline ends. The CDR3 bases are TGCGCCAGCAGTGAGTCAGCGACGACGGTCAATGAGCAGTTCTTC. It translates to CASSESATTVNEQFF.

V usage is TRBV6-5 and J usage is TRBJ2-7; D gene uncertain. The CDR3 is 11 amino acids. Per the germline V gene, CDR1 is MNHEY and CDR2 is SVGAGI. V was cut by 8 bases and J by 4 bases, with 9 bases left in between. This CDR3 is CASRDPYEQYF. The CDR3, as DNA: TGTGCCAGCCGCGACCCTTACGAGCAGTACTTC.

This chain connects TRBV6-5 to TRBJ2-5, with 11 bases aligning to TRBD2. The end of the DNA is better explained by TRBJ2-7, so the J call may be wrong. The CDR3 totals 15 residues. Germline CDR1 MNHEY, CDR2 SVGAGI. The CDR3 sequence: CASRSTSGTSYEQYF. The CDR3 DNA follows: TGTGCCAGCAGGTCGACTAGCGGGACTTCCTACGAGCAGTACTTC.

The V and J genes are TRBV27 and TRBJ2-7, with D perhaps matching TRBD2 (6 bases). This CDR3 comprises 17 residues. CDR1 and CDR2 (germline): MNHEY, SMNVEV (reference sequence). Trimming removed 0 bases at V and 3 bases at J, with 18 bases between. The CDR3, as DNA: TGTGCCAGCAGTTTATCCTTCGGGGGAGTTTCTATCTACGAGCAGTACTTC. As protein: CASSLSFGGVSIYEQYF.

The V and J genes are TRBV4-2 and TRBJ2-7, with TRBD1 identical over 10 bases. The CDR3 has 14 residues. CDR1 and CDR2 (germline): LGHNA, YNFKEQ. V was clipped by 5 bases and J by 6 bases; unmatched bases: 7. The CDR3, as DNA: TGTGCCAGCAGCGGAGGGGACAGGGGTGCCGAGCAGTACTTC. Translated: CASSGGDRGAEQYF.

The V and J genes are TRBV5-1 and TRBJ2-3, with unresolved D. Germline CDR1 and CDR2: SGHRS and YFSETQ. CDR3 size: 14 residues. The V end lost 0 bases, the J end lost 2 bases, and 7 bases lay between the germline ends. CDR3 DNA sequence: TGCGCCAGCAGCTTGGCCCTAGTCACAGATACGCAGTATTTT. Residues: CASSLALVTDTQYF.

This chain connects TRBV11-3 to TRBJ2-1; tentatively, D is TRBD1 or TRBD2 (6 bases each). The germline CDR1 and CDR2 sequences are SGHNT and YENEEA. Trimming left V 3 bases short and J 3 bases short, with 15 bases between. CDR3 length equals 16 residues. The CDR3 is CASSLGGVQGYNEQFF. The CDR3 DNA sequence: TGTGCCAGCAGCTTGGGCGGGGTACAGGGCTACAATGAGCAGTTCTTC.

This clone has only a few counts. The chain combines TRBV10-3 with TRBJ1-1, with no clear D. Germline V gene data show CDR1 as ENHRY and CDR2 as SYGVKD. There are 12 residues in the CDR3. Trimming shortened V by 0 bases and J by 4 bases, and 3 bases separated the two germline ends. Here the CDR3 reads CAISESGTEAFF. CDR3 bases: TGTGCCATCAGTGAGTCGGGCACTGAAGCTTTCTTT.

This clone has a single count. The chain is built from TRBV28 and TRBJ2-7; D not resolved. V lost 2 bases and J lost 7, with 12 bases in between. The CDR3 length is 13 residues. Germline V gives CDR1 MDHEN, CDR2 SYDVKM. CDR3 loop: CASSLPGPQEQYF. The CDR3 DNA reads as TGTGCCAGCAGTTTACCCGGGCCTCAGGAGCAGTACTTC.

The J gene is TRBJ2-2, the V gene TRBV4-1; D remains ambiguous. V was clipped by 1 base and J by 3 bases, with 9 bases between them. The CDR3 loop spans 15 amino acids. The germline V gene has CDR1 MGHRA and CDR2 YSYEKL. This CDR3 reads CASSQVIRYTGELFF. The DNA for the CDR3 is TGCGCCAGCAGCCAAGTAATACGGTACACCGGGGAGCTGTTTTTT.

DNA for the CDR3: TGCGCCAGCAGCCAAGAAGGAGGTCAGCCCCAGCATTTT. Translated, it gives CASSQEGGQPQHF. The chain couples TRBV4-1 to TRBJ1-5; D unclear. V was cut by 0 bases and J by 6 bases, with 6 bases left in between. Germline CDR1 MGHRA, CDR2 YSYEKL. The length of the CDR3 is 13 residues.

The chain recombines TRBV6-5 with TRBJ1-1; 9 bases match TRBD1. Trimming took 6 bases from V and 2 from J; bases not matched to a gene: 7. Germline lookup yields CDR1 MNHEY and CDR2 SVGAGI. This CDR3 contains 15 residues. The CDR3 nucleotides read TGTGCCAGCAGGAGGACAGGGGCAACCAACACTGAAGCTTTCTTT. It yields the protein CASRRTGATNTEAFF.

The chain recombines TRBV18 with TRBJ1-1; 10 nucleotides line up with TRBD1. The germline V gene encodes CDR1 KGHSH and CDR2 LQKENI. The junction had 8 bases not matched to a gene; V was cut back by 4 bases and J by 0 bases. The CDR3 has 17 amino acids. The CDR3 loop reads CASSHGTGAFMNTEAFF. CDR3 nucleotide sequence: TGTGCCAGCTCACACGGGACAGGGGCCTTCATGAACACTGAAGCTTTCTTT.

The chain is built from TRBV4-1 and TRBJ1-1; 8 positions agree with TRBD1. Germline loops: CDR1 MGHRA, CDR2 YSYEKL. This CDR3 has 15 amino acids. J gave up 4 bases and V 3 bases, and 7 bases lay outside the gene matches. The CDR3 spells CASSHGQGGGTEAFF. In DNA form, the CDR3 reads TGCGCCAGCAGCCATGGACAGGGTGGAGGCACTGAAGCTTTCTTT.

This chain uses TRBV28 with TRBJ1-2; TRBD1 agrees at 9 bases. Germline V lookup: CDR1 MDHEN, CDR2 SYDVKM. The length of the CDR3 is 12 residues. V lost 11 bases and J lost 8; bases outside the gene matches: 9. CDR3 nucleotide sequence: TGTGCCTGGGGACAGGGAGTCGGCGGCTACACCTTC. Translating it yields CAWGQGVGGYTF.

The genes are TRBV28 and TRBJ2-3; D may be TRBD2 (7 bases). The CDR3 is 16 amino acids. Germline V gene sequence: CDR1 MDHEN, CDR2 SYDVKM. The V gene lost 2 bases and the J gene lost 2 bases, with 14 bases spanning the gap. The CDR3 region has the DNA TGTGCCAGCAGTTTACTCGGGGGGCTCTACACAGATACGCAGTATTTT. As protein: CASSLLGGLYTDTQYF.

This rearrangement joins TRBV29-1 to TRBJ2-1, with a weak D call TRBD1 (5 bases). Trimming pared 4 bases from V and 3 bases from J, leaving 10 bases between. From germline, CDR1 is SQVTM and CDR2 ANQGSEA. The CDR3 loop spans 13 amino acids. The CDR3 region is CSVGQTHYNEQFF. CDR3 DNA sequence: TGCAGCGTTGGACAGACACACTACAATGAGCAGTTCTTC.

The genes are TRBV9 and TRBJ2-3; 8 nucleotides match TRBD2. The ends lost 0 bases at V and 1 base at J; junction bases unmatched: 4. The germline V gene encodes CDR1 SGDLS and CDR2 YYNGEE. The CDR3 totals 16 residues. In nucleotides, the CDR3 is TGTGCCAGCAGCGTAGGAGCGGGAGTAGGCACAGATACGCAGTATTTT. This encodes CASSVGAGVGTDTQYF.

The genes are TRBV11-2 and TRBJ1-5; D not certain. The ends were cut back, 3 bases at V and 7 bases at J, with 13 bases in the middle. This CDR3 is built from 14 residues. Germline CDR1 reads SGHAT; CDR2 reads FQNNGV. The CDR3 spells CASSLDRERQPQHF. CDR3 nucleotide sequence: TGTGCCAGCAGCTTGGATAGGGAAAGGCAGCCCCAGCATTTT.

This clone was detected only once. This rearrangement joins TRBV6-5 to TRBJ1-5; D is possibly TRBD1 (5 bases). The germline V and J ends were trimmed by 5 bases and 7 bases, with 12 bases remaining between them. Germline values: CDR1 MNHEY, CDR2 SVGAGI. The CDR3 is 13 amino acids. Here the CDR3 DNA reads TGTGCCAGCAGTCCCCGGGGGAGCCAGCCCCAGCATTTT. Its protein product is CASSPRGSQPQHF.

V and J are TRBV30 and TRBJ1-3; D not certain. Trimming shortened V by 1 base and J by 4 bases, and 8 bases separated the two germline ends. The CDR3 spans 13 residues. CDR1 is GTSNPN, CDR2 SVGIG, per germline (reference sequence). The CDR3 here is CAWSAAAGNTIYF. CDR3 bases: TGTGCCTGGAGTGCCGCCGCGGGAAACACCATATATTTT.

The chain combines TRBV19 with TRBJ2-2, with unresolved D. Germline assignment: CDR1 LNHDA and CDR2 SQIVND (reference sequence). The CDR3 loop spans 14 amino acids. V was pared by 4 bases and J by 7 bases, with 13 bases between. In DNA form, the CDR3 reads TGTGCCAGTAGTACTGGGCGGCACCACGGGGAGCTGTTTTTT. Protein: CASSTGRHHGELFF.